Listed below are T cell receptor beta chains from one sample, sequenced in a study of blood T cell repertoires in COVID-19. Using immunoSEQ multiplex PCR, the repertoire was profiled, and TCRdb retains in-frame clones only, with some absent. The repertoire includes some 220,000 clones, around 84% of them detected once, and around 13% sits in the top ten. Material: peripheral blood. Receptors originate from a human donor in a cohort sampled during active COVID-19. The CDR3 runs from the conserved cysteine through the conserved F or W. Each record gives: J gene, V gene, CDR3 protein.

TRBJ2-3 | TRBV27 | CASSFAGDTQYF
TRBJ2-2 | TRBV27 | CASTSNTGELFF
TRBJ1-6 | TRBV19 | CASSSRTGGSNSPLHF
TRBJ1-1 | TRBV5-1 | CASSTGQPNTEAFF
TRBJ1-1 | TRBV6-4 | CASSDKGWQGETGGPNTEAFF
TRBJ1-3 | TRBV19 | CASSSPGALVGNTIYF
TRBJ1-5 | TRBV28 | CASSLTGLNKRNQPQHF
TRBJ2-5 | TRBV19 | CASSNLQGRSQETQYF
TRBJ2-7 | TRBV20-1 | CSASWPDYEQYF
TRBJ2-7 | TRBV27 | CASRGLAAYAVYF
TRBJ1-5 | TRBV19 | CASSDSYNQPQHF
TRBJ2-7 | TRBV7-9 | CASSPSRAEQYF
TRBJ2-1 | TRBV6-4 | CASSGLAGVYNEQFF
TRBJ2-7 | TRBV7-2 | CASIGGANFLDEQYF
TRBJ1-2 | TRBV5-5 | CASSLTSTGGIYGYTF
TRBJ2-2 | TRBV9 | CASRAGSSGTGELFF
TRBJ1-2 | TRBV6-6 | CASDRGANYGYTF
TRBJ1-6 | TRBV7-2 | CASTRLADSPLHF
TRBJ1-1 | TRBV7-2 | CASSLTGDTEAFF
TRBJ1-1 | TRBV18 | CASGFPIRTMNTEAFF
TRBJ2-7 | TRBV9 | CASSGGQGEYEQYF
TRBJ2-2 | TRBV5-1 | CASSTGQGNTGELFF
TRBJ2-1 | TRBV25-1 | CASSKLAGTYNEQFF
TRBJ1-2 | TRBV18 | CASSPGEGYGYTF
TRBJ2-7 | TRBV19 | CASSIEKGHPSGSYEQYF
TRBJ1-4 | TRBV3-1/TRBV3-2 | CASSQESSPNEKLFF
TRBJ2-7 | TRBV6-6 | CASSYSEQGGLYEQYF
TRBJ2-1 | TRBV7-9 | CASSLPSNGNNEQFF
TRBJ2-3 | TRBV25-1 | CASSRLAGVADTQYF
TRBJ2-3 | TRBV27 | CASRDRGRYTQYF
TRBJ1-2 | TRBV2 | CATGQGGGYTF
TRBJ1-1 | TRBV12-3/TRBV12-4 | CASSRGQGGFFF
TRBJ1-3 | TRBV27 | CASSLRTPGNTIYF
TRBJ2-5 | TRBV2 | CASRTSGTKETQYF
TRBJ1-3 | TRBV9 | CASSAWTGQRNTIYF
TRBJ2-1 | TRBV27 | CASSLFGLAASSYNEQFF
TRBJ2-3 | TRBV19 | CASSTTGGGGDTQYF
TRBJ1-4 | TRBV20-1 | CSASEQGDNEKLFF
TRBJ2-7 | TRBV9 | CASSGTSGGAYEQYF
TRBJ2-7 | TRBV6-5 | CASSWTGRDEQYF
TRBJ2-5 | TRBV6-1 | CASSDRQRYQETQYF
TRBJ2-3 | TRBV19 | CASSTTSGDKDTQYF
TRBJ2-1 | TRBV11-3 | CASSLEGAPHHEQFF
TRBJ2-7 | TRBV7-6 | CASSLTYEQYF
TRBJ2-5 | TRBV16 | CASSRRGIQETQYF
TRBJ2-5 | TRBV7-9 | CASSPRGIQQETQYF